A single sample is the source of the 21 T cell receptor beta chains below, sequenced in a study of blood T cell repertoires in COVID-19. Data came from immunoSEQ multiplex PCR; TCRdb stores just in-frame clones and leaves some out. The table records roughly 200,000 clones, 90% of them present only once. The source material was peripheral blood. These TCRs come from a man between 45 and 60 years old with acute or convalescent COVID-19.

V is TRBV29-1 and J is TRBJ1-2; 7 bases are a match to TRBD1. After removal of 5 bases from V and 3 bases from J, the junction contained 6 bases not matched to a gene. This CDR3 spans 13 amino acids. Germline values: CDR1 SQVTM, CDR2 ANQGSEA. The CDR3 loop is CSVKGTGDYGYTF. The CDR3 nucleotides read TGCAGCGTTAAGGGAACAGGGGACTATGGCTACACCTTC. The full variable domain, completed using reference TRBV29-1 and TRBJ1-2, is SAVISQKPSRDICQRGTSLTIQCQVDSQVTMMFWYRQQPGQSLTLIATANQGSEATYESGFVIDKFPISRPNLTFSTLTVSNMSPEDSSIYLCSVKGTGDYGYTFGSGTRLTVV.

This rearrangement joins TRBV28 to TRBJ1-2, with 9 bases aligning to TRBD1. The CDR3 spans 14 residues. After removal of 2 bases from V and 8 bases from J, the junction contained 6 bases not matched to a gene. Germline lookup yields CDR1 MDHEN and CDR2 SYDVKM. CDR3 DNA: TGTGCCAGCAGTTTAGTCCCGGGACAGGGAGGCTACACCTTC. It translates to CASSLVPGQGGYTF.

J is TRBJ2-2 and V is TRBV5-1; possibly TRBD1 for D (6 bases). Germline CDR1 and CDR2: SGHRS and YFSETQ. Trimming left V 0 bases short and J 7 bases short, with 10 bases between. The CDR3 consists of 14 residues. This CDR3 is CASSLGTEGGELFF. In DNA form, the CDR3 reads TGCGCCAGCAGCTTGGGGACAGAGGGCGGGGAGCTGTTTTTT.

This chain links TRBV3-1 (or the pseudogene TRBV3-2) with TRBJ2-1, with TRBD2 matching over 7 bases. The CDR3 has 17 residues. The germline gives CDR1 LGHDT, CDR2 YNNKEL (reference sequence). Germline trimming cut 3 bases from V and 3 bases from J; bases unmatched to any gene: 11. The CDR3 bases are TGTGCCAGCAGCCAGGGTCCGGGACTACCAAACTACAATGAGCAGTTCTTC. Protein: CASSQGPGLPNYNEQFF.

The CDR3 nucleotides read TGTGCCAGCAGCGTAGACGGCGGGGCCTACAATGAGCAGTTCTTC. It encodes CASSVDGGAYNEQFF. V is TRBV9 and J is TRBJ2-1, with D perhaps matching TRBD2 (6 bases). V dropped 0 bases and J dropped 2 bases, with 9 bases sitting between them. CDR3 length equals 15 residues. CDR1 is SGDLS, CDR2 YYNGEE, per germline.

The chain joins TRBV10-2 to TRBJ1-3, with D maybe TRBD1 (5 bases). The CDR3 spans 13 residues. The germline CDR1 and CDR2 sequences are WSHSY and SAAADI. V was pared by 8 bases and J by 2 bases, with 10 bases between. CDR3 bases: TGCGCCAGCTCGGAGGGGACTGGAAACACCATATATTTT. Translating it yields CASSEGTGNTIYF.

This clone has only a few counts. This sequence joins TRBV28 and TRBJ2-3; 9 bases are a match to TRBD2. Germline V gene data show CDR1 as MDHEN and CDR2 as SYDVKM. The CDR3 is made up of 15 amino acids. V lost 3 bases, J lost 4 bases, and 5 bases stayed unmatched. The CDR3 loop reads CASSFAGGPPDTQYF. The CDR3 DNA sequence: TGTGCCAGCAGTTTTGCGGGAGGGCCACCAGATACGCAGTATTTT.

CDR3 coding DNA: TGTGCCAGCAGTGAGAGTTCCGAGCAGTACTTC. The encoded protein is CASSESSEQYF. The chain carries TRBV2 and TRBJ2-7; the D is unclear. Germline CDR1 SNHLY, CDR2 FYNNEI. This CDR3 comprises 11 residues. V dropped 3 bases and J dropped 6 bases, with 6 bases sitting between them.

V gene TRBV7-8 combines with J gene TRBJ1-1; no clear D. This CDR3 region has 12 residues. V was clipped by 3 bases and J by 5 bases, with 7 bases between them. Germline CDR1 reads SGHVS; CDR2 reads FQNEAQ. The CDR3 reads CASSFAGTEAFF. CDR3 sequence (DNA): TGTGCCAGCAGCTTCGCGGGGACTGAAGCTTTCTTT.

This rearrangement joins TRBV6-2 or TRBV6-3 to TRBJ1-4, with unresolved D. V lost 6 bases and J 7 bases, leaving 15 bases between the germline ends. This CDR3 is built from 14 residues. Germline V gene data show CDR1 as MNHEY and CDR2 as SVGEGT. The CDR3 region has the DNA TGTGCCAGCAGCCGAGCCTCCCCCGGTGAAAAACTGTTTTTT. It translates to CASSRASPGEKLFF.

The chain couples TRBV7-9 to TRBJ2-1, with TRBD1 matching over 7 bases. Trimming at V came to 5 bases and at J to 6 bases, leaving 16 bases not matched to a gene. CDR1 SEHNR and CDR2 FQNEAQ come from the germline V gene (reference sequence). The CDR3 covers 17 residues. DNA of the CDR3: TGTGCCAGCAGCCCACGTGACAGGGCAACTTCATTCAATGAGCAGTTCTTC. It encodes CASSPRDRATSFNEQFF.

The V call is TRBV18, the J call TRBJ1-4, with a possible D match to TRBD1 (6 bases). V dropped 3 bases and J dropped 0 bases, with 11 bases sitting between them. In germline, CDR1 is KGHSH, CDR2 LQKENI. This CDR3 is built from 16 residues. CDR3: CASSPLRQATNEKLFF. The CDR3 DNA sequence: TGTGCCAGCTCACCCTTGAGACAGGCAACTAATGAAAAACTGTTTTTT.

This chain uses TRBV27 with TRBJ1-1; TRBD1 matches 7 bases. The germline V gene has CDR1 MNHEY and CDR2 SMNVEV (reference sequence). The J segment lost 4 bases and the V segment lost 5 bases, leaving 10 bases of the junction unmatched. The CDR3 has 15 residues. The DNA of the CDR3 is TGTGCCAGCAGTCTCCGGGACAGCCCGTCCACTGAAGCTTTCTTT. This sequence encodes CASSLRDSPSTEAFF.

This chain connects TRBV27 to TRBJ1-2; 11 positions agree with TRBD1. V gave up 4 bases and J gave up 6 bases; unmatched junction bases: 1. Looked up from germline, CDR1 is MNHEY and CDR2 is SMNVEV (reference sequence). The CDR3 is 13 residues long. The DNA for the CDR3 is TGTGCCAGCAGTTGGACAGGGGGCGATGGCTACACCTTC. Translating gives CASSWTGGDGYTF.

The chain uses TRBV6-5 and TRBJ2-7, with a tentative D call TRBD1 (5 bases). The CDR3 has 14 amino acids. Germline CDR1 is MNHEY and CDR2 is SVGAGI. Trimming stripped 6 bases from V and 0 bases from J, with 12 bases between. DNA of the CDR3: TGTGCCAGCAGGTTTCAGGGCAGCTCCTACGAGCAGTACGTC. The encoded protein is CASRFQGSSYEQYV.

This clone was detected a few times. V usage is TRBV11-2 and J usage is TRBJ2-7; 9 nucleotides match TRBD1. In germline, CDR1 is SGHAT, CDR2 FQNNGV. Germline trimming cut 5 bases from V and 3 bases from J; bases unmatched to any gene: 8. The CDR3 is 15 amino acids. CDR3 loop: CASSHYRGPGYEQYF. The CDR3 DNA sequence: TGTGCCAGCAGCCATTACAGGGGGCCTGGCTACGAGCAGTACTTC.

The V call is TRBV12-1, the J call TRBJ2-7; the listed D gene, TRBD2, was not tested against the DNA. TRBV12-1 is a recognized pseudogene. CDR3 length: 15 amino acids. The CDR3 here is CASSYGTSPFREQYV. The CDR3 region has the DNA TGTGCCAGCAGCTACGGGACTAGCCCCTTCCGAGAGCAGTACGTC.

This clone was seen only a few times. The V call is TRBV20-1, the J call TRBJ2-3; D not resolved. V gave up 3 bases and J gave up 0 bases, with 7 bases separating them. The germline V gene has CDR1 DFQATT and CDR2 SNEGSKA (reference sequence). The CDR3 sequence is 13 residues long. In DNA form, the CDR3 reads TGCAGTGCTAGTCCTTCTAGCACAGATACGCAGTATTTT. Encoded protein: CSASPSSTDTQYF.

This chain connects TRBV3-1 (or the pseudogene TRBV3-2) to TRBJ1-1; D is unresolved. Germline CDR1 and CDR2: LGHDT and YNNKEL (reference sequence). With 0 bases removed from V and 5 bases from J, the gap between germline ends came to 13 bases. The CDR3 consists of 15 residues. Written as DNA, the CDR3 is TGTGCCAGCAGCCAAGATCTTGCGGGTTCGACTGAAGCTTTCTTT. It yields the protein CASSQDLAGSTEAFF.

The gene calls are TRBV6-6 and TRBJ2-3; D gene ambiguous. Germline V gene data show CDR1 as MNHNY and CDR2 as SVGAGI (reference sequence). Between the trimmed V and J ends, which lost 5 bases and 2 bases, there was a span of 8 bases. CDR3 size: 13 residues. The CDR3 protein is CASSRRPTDTQYF. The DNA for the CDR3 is TGTGCCAGCAGTCGCAGGCCCACAGATACGCAGTATTTT.

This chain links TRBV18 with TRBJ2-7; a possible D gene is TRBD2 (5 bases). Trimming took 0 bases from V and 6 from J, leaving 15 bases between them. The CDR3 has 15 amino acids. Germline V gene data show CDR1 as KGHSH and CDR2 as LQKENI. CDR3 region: CASSPPGVSGGEQYF. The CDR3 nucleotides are TGTGCCAGCTCACCACCCGGGGTGTCGGGTGGCGAGCAGTACTTC.